This T cell receptor (beta chain) was observed in a study of T-cell reconstitution after alpha-beta-depleted transplantation in children. TCRbeta library construction was performed incorporating unique molecular identifiers. TCRdb analysed the PCR reads with MiXCR anew, one entry per CDR3 protein. In the table there are around 580,000 distinct CDR3 sequences, under 25% of which are singletons. This CDR3 comprises 17 residues. The trim removed 1 base at V and 7 bases at J, leaving 9 bases unmatched. Germline CDR1 reads SGHTA; CDR2 reads FQGTGA. Study-wide results and limits: Several hundred graft clones that had expanded were reportedly the source of alpha-beta T cells about two months after transplant. One year post-transplant, T-cell counts and diversity were largely derived from T cells produced anew.

As regards this clonotype: Its antigen is currently unknown.

The chain employs TRBV7-3 and TRBJ2-1, with TRBD1 identical over 11 bases. The sequences come from PBMCs, mostly from graft donor cells, collected 360 days after TCRalphabeta/CD19-depleted stem cell transplant. This receptor was taken from a boy under three years old who had a stem cell transplant for acute myeloid leukemia, so the T cells may come from the graft donor. As DNA, the CDR3 is TGTGCCAGCAGCTTAAGCCCCCCCGGGACAGGGGGAAATGAGCAGTTCTTC. Its protein is CASSLSPPGTGGNEQFF.